This T cell receptor (beta chain) came from a study of CD8 T cells in ankylosing spondylitis. Whole-study findings and limits: Within matched ankylosing spondylitis synovial fluid, disease-linked clones were reportedly significantly enriched. Disease-associated clonotypes exhibited CD8+ identity and were relatively infrequent in peripheral blood.

In germline, CDR1 is DFQATT, CDR2 SNEGSKA (reference sequence). The CDR3 extends over 17 amino acids. V was pared by 0 bases and J by 3 bases, with 11 bases of the junction left unmatched. Quantitative molecular-barcoded 5'-RACE generated the TCR beta libraries. TCRdb re-called the 5' RACE reads with MiXCR, one entry per CDR3 protein. The repertoire has roughly 230,000 distinct CDR3 sequences, roughly 8.2% of them found once; the top ten carry around 5.1%. This clonotype was recorded many times. Its antigen remains unknown. The TCR was taken from a female donor with ankylosing spondylitis or in good health (not recorded which). The rearrangement uses TRBV20-1 and TRBJ2-7; 10 bases fit TRBD2. The specimen was blood, either unsorted or a sorted T cell fraction (not recorded which). The CDR3 DNA sequence: TGCAGTGCTAGAGATAAAGTGGGGACTAGCGCCTTCTACGAGCAGTACTTC. Protein product: CSARDKVGTSAFYEQYF.